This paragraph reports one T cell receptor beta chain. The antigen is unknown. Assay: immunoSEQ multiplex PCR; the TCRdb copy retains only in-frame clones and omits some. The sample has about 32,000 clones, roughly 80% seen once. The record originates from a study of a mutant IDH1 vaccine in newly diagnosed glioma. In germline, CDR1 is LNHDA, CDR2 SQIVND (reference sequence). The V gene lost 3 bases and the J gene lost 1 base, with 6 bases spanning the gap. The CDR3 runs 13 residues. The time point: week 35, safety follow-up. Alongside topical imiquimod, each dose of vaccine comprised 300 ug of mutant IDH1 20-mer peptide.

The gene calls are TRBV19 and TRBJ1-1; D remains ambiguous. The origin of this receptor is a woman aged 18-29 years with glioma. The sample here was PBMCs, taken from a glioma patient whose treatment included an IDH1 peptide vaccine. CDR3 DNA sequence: TGTGCCAGTAGTATCAACGAGAACACTGAAGCTTTCTTT. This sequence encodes CASSINENTEAFF.